This TCR beta chain derives from a study of control samples from healthy donors and cancer patients. TCRdb's table, derived via immunoSEQ multiplex PCR, lists solely in-frame clones and lacks some. Here the sample spans 100,000 to 150,000 clones, 80% to 95% being singletons. Germline V gene data show CDR1 as SGHVS and CDR2 as FQNEAQ. V was cut by 5 bases and J by 4 bases, with 9 bases left in between. CDR3 length equals 13 residues. The chain is built from TRBV7-8 and TRBJ1-5; tentatively, D is TRBD1 (6 bases). Source material: blood. The origin of this receptor is a middle-aged man in good health. CDR3: CASSQQGNQPQHF. The CDR3 nucleotides are TGTGCCAGCAGCCAGCAGGGGAATCAGCCCCAGCATTTT. The complete variable domain, with remaining parts taken from reference TRBV7-8 and TRBJ1-5, reads GAGVSQSPRYKVAKRGQDVALRCDPISGHVSLFWYQQALGQGPEFLTYFQNEAQLDKSGLPSDRFFAERPEGSVSTLKIQRTQQEDSAVYLCASSQQGNQPQHFGDGTRLSIL.